This entry describes one TCR beta chain. Treatment here: 15 to 20 received Ad26.COV2.S at low or high dose, single or two shots; five or six received placebo; per-sample allocation not given. Sampling occurred on day 63 after the first vaccine or placebo injection. This specimen comes from a study of Ad26.COV2.S vaccination and SARS-CoV-2 variants. The V and J ends lost 6 bases and 5 bases respectively, with 19 bases between them. Germline V lookup: CDR1 SGHAT, CDR2 FQNNGV. The CDR3 loop spans 15 amino acids. Here immunoSEQ multiplex PCR was the method, and the copy in TCRdb shows in-frame clones only, minus some. Here the sample spans under 550,000 clones, 80% to 95% being singletons.

This specimen consisted of peripheral blood, obtained in a trial of Ad26.COV2.S vaccine versus placebo. The chain joins TRBV11-2 to TRBJ2-5; D is possibly TRBD2 (5 bases). This TCR came from a person aged 18 to 65 who received the Ad26.COV2.S COVID-19 vaccine or a placebo. CDR3 coding DNA: TGTGCCAGCAGTCTAATGAGGGCGCCGCGGGAGACCCAGTACTTC. The encoded protein is CASSLMRAPRETQYF.